This T cell receptor beta chain appears in the sequencing data of a study of blood T cell repertoires in COVID-19. The CDR3 is made up of 15 amino acids. The germline V and J ends were trimmed by 4 bases and 5 bases, with 16 bases remaining between them. CDR1 and CDR2 from the germline V gene are SGHAT and FQNNGV. Produced via immunoSEQ multiplex PCR; TCRdb's table is partial and in-frame only. The sample includes more than 140,000 clones, about 91% of them seen just once. V usage is TRBV11-2 and J usage is TRBJ2-3; a possible D gene is TRBD2 (7 bases). This clonotype was obtained from a woman aged 55-69 years with acute or convalescent COVID-19. Sequenced: peripheral blood. The CDR3 here is CASSSSGGLGDTQYF. DNA for the CDR3: TGTGCCAGCAGCTCTTCGGGGGGCCTGGGAGATACGCAGTATTTT.